Here is one T cell receptor beta chain with its context. This sample was included in a study of CD8 T cells in Susac syndrome. Peripheral blood CD8+ and CD4+ T cells were profiled by TCR beta sequencing. Negative isolation yielded the CD8+ and CD4+ T cells, while FACS enriched the TEMRA cells. When the RNA was reverse transcribed, random hexamers were used with an input of roughly 0.45 to 1 ug. Amplification of TCR beta CDR3 was carried out by immunoSEQ multiplex PCR, which covered 54 Vbeta and 13 Jbeta segments. MiXCR was run by TCRdb on the immunoSEQ multiplex PCR reads, yielding one entry per CDR3 protein. Of about 200,000 distinct CDR3 sequences listed, approximately 96% are singletons. This TCR was sampled from a human donor with multiple sclerosis. The source material was CD4+ T cells from PBMCs.

The chain's CDR3 is CASSVAGTSDTDTQYF. CDR3 bases: TGTGCCAGCAGCGTAGCCGGGACTAGCGACACAGATACGCAGTATTTT. The J gene is TRBJ2-3, the V gene TRBV9; 10 bases match TRBD2. V lost 0 bases and J lost 2; bases outside the gene matches: 3. The germline CDR1 and CDR2 sequences are SGDLS and YYNGEE. CDR3 size: 16 residues.